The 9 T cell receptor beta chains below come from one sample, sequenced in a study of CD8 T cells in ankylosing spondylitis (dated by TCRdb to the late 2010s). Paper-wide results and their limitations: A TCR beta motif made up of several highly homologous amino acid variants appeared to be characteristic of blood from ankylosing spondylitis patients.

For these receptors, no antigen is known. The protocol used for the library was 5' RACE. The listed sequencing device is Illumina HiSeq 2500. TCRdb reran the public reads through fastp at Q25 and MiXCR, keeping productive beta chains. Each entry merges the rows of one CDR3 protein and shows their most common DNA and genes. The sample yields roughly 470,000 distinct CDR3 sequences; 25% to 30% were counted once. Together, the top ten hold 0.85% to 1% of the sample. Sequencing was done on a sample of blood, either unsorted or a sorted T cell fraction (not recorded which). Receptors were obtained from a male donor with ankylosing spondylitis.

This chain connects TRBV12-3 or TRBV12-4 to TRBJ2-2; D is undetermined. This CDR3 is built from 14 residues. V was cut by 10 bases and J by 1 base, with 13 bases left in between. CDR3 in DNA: TGTGCCACTACCCCCCCAGGGAACACCGGGGAGCTGTTTTTT. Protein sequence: CATTPPGNTGELFF.

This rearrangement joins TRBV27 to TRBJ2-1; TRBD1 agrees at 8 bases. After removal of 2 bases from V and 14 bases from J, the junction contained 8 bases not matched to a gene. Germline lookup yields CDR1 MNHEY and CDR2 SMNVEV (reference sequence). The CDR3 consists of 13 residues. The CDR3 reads CASSLKFDRGKFF. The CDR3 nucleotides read TGTGCCAGCAGTTTAAAGTTCGACAGGGGAAAGTTCTTC.

The CDR3 region is CASSQDVQGHSPLHF. CDR3 sequence (DNA): TGCGCCAGCAGCCAAGATGTACAGGGACATTCACCCCTCCACTTT. The rearrangement links TRBV4-1 to TRBJ1-6; possibly TRBD1 for D (6 bases). V lost 0 bases, J lost 8 bases, and 11 bases lay in between. Germline V gene lookup returns CDR1 MGHRA and CDR2 YSYEKL. CDR3 length: 15 residues.

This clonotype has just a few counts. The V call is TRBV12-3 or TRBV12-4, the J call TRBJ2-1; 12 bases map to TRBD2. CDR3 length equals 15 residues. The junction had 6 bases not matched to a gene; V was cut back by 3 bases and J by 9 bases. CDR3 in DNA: TGTGCCAGCAGTTTCGGGCTAGCGGGAGGGAGTGAGCAGTTCTTC. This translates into CASSFGLAGGSEQFF.

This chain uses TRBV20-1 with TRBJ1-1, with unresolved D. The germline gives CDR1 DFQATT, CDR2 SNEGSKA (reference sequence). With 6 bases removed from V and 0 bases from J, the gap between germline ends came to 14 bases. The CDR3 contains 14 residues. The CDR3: CSAHPGQLNTEAFF. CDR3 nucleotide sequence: TGCAGTGCCCACCCTGGGCAGCTGAACACTGAAGCTTTCTTT.

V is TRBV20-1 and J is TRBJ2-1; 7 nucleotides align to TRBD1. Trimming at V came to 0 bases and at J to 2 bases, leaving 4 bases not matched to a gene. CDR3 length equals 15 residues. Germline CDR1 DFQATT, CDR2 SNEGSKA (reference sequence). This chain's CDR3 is CSAREETGTYNEQFF. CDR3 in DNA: TGCAGTGCTAGAGAGGAGACAGGGACCTACAATGAGCAGTTCTTC.

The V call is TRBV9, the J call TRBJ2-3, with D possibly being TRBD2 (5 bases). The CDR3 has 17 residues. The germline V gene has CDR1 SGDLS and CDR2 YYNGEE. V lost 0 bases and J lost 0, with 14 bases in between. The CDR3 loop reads CASSVAGEPLSTDTQYF. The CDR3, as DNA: TGTGCCAGCAGCGTAGCCGGGGAACCATTAAGCACAGATACGCAGTATTTT.

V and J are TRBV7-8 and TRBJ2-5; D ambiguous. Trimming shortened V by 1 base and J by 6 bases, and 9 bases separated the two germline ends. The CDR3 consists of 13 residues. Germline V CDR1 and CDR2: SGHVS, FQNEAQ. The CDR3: CASSLGARKTQYF. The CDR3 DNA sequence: TGTGCCAGCAGCTTAGGGGCAAGGAAGACCCAGTACTTC.

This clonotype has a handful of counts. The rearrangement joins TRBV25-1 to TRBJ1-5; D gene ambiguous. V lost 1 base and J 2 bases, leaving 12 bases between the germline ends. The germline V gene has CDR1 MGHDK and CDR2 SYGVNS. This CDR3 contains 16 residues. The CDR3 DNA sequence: TGTGCCAGCAGTGAATCGCATTATGGGGGCAATCAGCCCCAGCATTTT. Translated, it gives CASSESHYGGNQPQHF.